This TCR beta chain was recorded in a study of patients and donors after allogeneic stem cell transplantation. MiXCR was run by TCRdb on the RT-PCR reads, yielding one entry per CDR3 protein. The sample has hundreds of thousands of distinct CDR3 sequences; 16% are singletons. CDR1 is MNHEY, CDR2 SMNVEV, per germline (reference sequence). This CDR3 comprises 17 residues. Trimming removed 4 bases from V and 7 bases from J, with 22 bases in between. This clonotype was sampled from a human donor who was either an allogeneic HSCT recipient or a stem cell or donor lymphocyte infusion donor (not recorded which). It is not recorded whose cells these are; they may come from a transplant donor. The chain is built from TRBV27 and TRBJ2-2; tentatively, D is TRBD2 (5 bases). Sequenced: blood, either unsorted or a sorted T cell fraction (not recorded which). The CDR3 region is CASSSLIEWSGSGELFF. The CDR3, as DNA: TGTGCCAGCAGTTCCTTGATCGAGTGGAGCGGCAGCGGGGAGCTGTTTTTT.